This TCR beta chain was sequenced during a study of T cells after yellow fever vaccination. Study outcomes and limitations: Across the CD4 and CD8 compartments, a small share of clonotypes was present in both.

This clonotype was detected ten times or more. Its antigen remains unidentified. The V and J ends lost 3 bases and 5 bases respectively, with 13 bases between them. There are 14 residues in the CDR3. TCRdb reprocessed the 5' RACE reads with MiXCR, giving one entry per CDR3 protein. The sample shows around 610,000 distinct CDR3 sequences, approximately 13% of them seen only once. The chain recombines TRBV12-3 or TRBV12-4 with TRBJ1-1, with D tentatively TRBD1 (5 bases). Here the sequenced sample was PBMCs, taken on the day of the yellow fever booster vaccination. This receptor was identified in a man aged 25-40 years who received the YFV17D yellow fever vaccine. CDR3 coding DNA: TGTGCCAGCAGTTTCGGTGGGGCGCGAACTGAAGCTTTCTTT. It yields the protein CASSFGGARTEAFF.